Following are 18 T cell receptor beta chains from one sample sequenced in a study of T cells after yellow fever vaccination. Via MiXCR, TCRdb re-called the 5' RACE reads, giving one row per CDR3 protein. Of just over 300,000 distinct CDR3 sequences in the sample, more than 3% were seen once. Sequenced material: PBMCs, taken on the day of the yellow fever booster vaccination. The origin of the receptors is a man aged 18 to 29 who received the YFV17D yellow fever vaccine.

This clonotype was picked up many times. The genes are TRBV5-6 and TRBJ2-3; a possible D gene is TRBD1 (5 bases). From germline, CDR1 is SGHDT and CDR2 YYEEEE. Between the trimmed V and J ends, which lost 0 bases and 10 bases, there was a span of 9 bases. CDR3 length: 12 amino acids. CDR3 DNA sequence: TGTGCCAGCAGCTTGGCCAGGGCAGCGCAGTATTTT. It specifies CASSLARAAQYF.

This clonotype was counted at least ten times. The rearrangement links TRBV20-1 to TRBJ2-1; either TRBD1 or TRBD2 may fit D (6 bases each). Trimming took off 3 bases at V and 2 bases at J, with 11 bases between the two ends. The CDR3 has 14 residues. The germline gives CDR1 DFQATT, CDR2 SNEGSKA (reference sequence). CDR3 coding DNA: TGCAGTGCTAGGGGGGGCCTTCCCTACAATGAGCAGTTCTTC. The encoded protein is CSARGGLPYNEQFF.

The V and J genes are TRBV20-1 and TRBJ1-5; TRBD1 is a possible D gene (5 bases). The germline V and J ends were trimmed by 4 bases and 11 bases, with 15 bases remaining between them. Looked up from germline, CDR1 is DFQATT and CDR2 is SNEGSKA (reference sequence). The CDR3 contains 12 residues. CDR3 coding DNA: TGCAGTGCTATGCCGTTTGAAGGGGCCCAGCATTTT. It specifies CSAMPFEGAQHF.

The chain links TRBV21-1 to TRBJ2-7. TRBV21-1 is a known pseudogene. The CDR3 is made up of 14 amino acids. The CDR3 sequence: CARSTTRMTYEQYF. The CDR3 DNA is TGTGCCAGAAGCACTACCAGAATGACCTACGAGCAGTACTTC.

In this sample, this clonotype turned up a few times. CDR3 in DNA: TGCAGCGCGAATGTCGGACAGAGAGAGACCCAGTACTTC. This translates into CSANVGQRETQYF. This sequence joins TRBV29-1 and TRBJ2-5; maybe TRBD1 (6 bases). Germline V gives CDR1 SQVTM, CDR2 ANQGSEA. Trimming removed 7 bases at V and 4 bases at J, with 16 bases between. The CDR3 spans 13 residues.

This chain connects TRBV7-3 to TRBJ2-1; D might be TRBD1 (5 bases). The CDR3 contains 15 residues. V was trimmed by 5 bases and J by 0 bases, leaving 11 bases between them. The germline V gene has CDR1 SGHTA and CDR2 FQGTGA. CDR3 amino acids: CASSQGAGSYNEQFF. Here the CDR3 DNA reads TGTGCCAGCAGCCAAGGGGCTGGCTCCTACAATGAGCAGTTCTTC.

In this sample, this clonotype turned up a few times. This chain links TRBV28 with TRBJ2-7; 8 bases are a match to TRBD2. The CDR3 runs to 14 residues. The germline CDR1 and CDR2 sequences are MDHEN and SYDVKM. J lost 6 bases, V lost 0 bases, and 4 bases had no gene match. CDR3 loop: CASSLWVAGGEQYV. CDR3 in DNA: TGTGCCAGCAGTTTATGGGTGGCGGGGGGCGAGCAGTACGTC.

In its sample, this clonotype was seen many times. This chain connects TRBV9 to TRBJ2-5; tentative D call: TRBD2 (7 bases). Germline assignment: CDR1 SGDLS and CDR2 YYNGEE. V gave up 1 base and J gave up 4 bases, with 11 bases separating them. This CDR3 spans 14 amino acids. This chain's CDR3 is CASSVMAGAETQYF. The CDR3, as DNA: TGTGCCAGCAGCGTAATGGCGGGGGCAGAGACCCAGTACTTC. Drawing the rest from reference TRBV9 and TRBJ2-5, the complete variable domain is DSGVTQTPKHLITATGQRVTLRCSPRSGDLSVYWYQQSLDQGLQFLIQYYNGEERAKGNILERFSAQQFPDLHSELNLSSLELGDSALYFCASSVMAGAETQYFGPGTRLLVL.

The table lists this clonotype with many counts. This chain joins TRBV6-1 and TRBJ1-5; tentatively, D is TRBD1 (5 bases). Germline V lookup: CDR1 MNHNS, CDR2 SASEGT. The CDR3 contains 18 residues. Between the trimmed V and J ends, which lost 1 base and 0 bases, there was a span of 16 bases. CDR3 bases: TGTGCCAGCAGTGAAGGGGGCGCGTCCCTCTATAGCAATCAGCCCCAGCATTTT. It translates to CASSEGGASLYSNQPQHF.

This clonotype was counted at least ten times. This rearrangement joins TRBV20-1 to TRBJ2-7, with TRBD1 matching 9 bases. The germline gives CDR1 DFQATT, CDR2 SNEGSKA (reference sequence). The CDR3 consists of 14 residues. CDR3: CSVMRQGVSYEQYF. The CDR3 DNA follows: TGCAGCGTTATGCGACAGGGGGTCTCCTACGAGCAGTACTTC.

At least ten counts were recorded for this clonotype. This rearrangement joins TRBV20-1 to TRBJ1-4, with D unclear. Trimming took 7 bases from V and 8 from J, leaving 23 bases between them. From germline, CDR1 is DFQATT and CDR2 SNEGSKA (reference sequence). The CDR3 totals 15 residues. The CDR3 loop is CSVRRNYPLEEKLFF. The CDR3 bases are TGCAGTGTTAGGAGGAATTACCCCCTTGAGGAAAAACTGTTTTTT.

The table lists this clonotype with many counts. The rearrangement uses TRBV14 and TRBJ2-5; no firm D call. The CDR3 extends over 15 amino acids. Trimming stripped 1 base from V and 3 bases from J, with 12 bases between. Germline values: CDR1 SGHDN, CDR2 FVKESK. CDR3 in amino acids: CASSQVARSKETQYF. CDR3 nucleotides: TGTGCCAGCAGCCAAGTTGCACGGTCGAAAGAGACCCAGTACTTC.

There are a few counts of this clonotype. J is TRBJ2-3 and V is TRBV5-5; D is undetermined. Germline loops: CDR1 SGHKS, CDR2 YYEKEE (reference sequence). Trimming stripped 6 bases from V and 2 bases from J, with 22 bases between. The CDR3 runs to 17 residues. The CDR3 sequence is CASNPVPGPLFTDTQYF. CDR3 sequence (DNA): TGTGCCAGCAACCCTGTCCCCGGCCCGCTTTTCACAGATACGCAGTATTTT. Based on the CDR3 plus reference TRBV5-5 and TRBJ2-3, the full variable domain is DAGVTQSPTHLIKTRGQQVTLRCSPISGHKSVSWYQQVLGQGPQFIFQYYEKEERGRGNFPDRFSARQFPNYSSELNVNALLLGDSALYLCASNPVPGPLFTDTQYFGPGTRLTVL.

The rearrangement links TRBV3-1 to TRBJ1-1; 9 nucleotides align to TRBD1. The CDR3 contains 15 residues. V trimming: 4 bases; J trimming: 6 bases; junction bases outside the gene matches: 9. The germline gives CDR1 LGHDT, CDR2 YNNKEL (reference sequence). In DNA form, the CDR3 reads TGTGCCAGCAGCCCCCGTACAGGGGGCGACGCTGAAGCTTTCTTT. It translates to CASSPRTGGDAEAFF.

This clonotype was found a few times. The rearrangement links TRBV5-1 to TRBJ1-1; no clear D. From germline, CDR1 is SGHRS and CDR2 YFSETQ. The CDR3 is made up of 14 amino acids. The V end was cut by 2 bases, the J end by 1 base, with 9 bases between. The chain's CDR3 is CASSFDLGNTEAFF. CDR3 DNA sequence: TGCGCCAGCAGCTTTGACCTGGGGAACACTGAAGCTTTCTTT.

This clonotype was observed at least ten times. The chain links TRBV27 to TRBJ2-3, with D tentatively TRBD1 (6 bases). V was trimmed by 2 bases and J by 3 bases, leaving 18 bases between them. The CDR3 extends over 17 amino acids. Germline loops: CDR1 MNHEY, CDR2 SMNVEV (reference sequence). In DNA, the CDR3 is TGTGCCAGCAGTTTAACCGCAGGGGACGTGAGGACAGATACGCAGTATTTT. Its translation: CASSLTAGDVRTDTQYF.

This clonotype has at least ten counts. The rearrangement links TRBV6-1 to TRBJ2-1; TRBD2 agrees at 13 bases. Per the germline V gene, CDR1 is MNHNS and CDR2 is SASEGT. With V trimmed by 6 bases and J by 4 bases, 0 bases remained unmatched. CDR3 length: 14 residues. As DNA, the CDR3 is TGTGCCAGCAGACTAGCGGGGGGGTACAATGAGCAGTTCTTC. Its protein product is CASRLAGGYNEQFF.

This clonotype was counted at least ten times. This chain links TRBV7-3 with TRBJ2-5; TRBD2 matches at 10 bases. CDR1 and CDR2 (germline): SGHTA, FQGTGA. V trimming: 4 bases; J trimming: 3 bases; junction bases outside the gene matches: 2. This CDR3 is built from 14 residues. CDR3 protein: CASSSGLAEETQYF. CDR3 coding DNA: TGTGCCAGCAGCTCCGGACTAGCGGAAGAGACCCAGTACTTC.